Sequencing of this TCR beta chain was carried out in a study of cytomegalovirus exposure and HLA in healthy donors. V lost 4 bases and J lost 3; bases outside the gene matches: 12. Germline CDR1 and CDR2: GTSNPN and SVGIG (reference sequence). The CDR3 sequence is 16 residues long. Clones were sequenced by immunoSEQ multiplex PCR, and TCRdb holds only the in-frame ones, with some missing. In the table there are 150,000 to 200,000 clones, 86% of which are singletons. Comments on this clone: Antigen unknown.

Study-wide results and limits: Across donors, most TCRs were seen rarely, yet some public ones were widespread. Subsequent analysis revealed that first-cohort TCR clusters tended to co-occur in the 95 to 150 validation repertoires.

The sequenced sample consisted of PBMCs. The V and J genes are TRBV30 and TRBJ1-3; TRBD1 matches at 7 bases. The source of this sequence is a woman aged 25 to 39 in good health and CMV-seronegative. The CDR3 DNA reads TGTGCCTGGACCCCCCGGACAGGAAGATATGGAAACACCATATATTTT. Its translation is CAWTPRTGRYGNTIYF.